This TCR beta chain was sequenced in a study of blood T cells in healthy people across ages. Study-wide results and limits: Both naive CD4+ cell counts and diversity were greater in long-lived donors than in aged donors.

With a J-beta primer mix and a sample-barcoded 5' primer, a second PCR ran about 7 to 11 cycles. Each cDNA was tagged by a template-switch adaptor containing 12 random nucleotides. Via MiXCR, TCRdb re-called the 5' RACE reads, giving one row per CDR3 protein. The data contain about 720,000 distinct CDR3 sequences, roughly 25% of them singletons. CDR3 length: 19 amino acids. V lost 3 bases to trimming and J lost 7 bases, with 28 bases between them. The V gene's germline CDR1 is MDHEN and CDR2 SYDVKM. This clonotype was recorded a few times. Its antigen remains unidentified. This sample also appeared in a second study, on T cells of mothers and their children. This second report adds: Amplification in the second PCR used the M1S primer, which added sample barcodes and 2-4 random nucleotides.

The V gene is TRBV28, the J gene TRBJ2-1, with a possible D match to TRBD1 (5 bases). The source of this sequence is a boy aged 5-17 years in good health. The sample was blood. CDR3 loop: CASSFFYVGQPSHENEQFF. The CDR3 coding sequence is TGTGCCAGCAGTTTCTTCTACGTGGGGCAGCCCAGTCACGAGAATGAGCAGTTCTTC.